These 20 T cell receptor beta chains were all obtained from the same sample, sequenced in a study of CD8 T cells in Susac syndrome. Random hexamers were used to reverse transcribe roughly 0.5 to 1 ug of RNA. TCRdb re-analysed the immunoSEQ multiplex PCR reads in MiXCR, keeping a single row per CDR3 protein. The sample contains more than 150,000 distinct CDR3 sequences, just under 95% of which appear only once. Sequences were obtained from CD8+ T cells from PBMCs. Receptor source: a human donor with multiple sclerosis.

The chain has TRBV9 and TRBJ1-2; 9 bases are shared with TRBD1. This CDR3 has 14 residues. Germline CDR1 is SGDLS and CDR2 is YYNGEE. Trimming at V came to 3 bases and at J to 2 bases, leaving 2 bases not matched to a gene. CDR3 region: CASSGQGVNYGYTF. Here the CDR3 DNA reads TGTGCCAGCAGCGGACAGGGGGTGAACTATGGCTACACCTTC.

The chain recombines TRBV28 with TRBJ1-5; D is unresolved. The V and J ends lost 3 bases and 4 bases respectively, with 10 bases between them. The CDR3 sequence is 14 residues long. CDR1 MDHEN and CDR2 SYDVKM come from the germline V gene. The CDR3 here is CASSLSGRNQPQHF. Written as DNA, the CDR3 is TGTGCCAGCAGTTTGAGCGGAAGGAATCAGCCCCAGCATTTT.

J is TRBJ2-3 and V is TRBV30; weak D call: TRBD1 (6 bases). Between the trimmed V and J ends, which lost 4 bases and 3 bases, there was a span of 8 bases. CDR3 size: 12 residues. Germline V gene lookup returns CDR1 GTSNPN and CDR2 SVGIG (reference sequence). CDR3 loop: CAWMGATDTQYF. CDR3 nucleotides: TGTGCCTGGATGGGGGCAACAGATACGCAGTATTTT. Filled out from reference TRBV30 and TRBJ2-3, the complete variable domain reads SQTIHQWPATLVQPVGSPLSLECTVEGTSNPNLYWYRQAAGRGLQLLFYSVGIGQISSEVPQNLSASRPQDRQFILSSKKLLLSDSGFYLCAWMGATDTQYFGPGTRLTVL.

V usage is TRBV20-1 and J usage is TRBJ1-4; the D gene is possibly TRBD1 (6 bases). Deletions cut 4 bases from V and 12 bases from J, with 18 bases between. Germline-derived CDR1 and CDR2 are DFQATT and SNEGSKA (reference sequence). The CDR3 runs 13 residues. This CDR3 is CSATGTNVRELFF. In DNA form, the CDR3 reads TGCAGTGCTACCGGGACAAATGTACGGGAACTGTTTTTT.

This clonotype was observed a few times. The chain is built from TRBV29-1 and TRBJ1-1; 7 bases are a match to TRBD1. CDR1 SQVTM and CDR2 ANQGSEA come from the germline V gene. The CDR3 totals 12 residues. Trimming cost V 6 bases and J 2 bases; bases outside gene matches: 3. CDR3 in DNA: TGCAGCGTCCACAGGGGCAACACTGAAGCTTTCTTT. This gives the protein CSVHRGNTEAFF. Complete variable domain (other parts from reference TRBV29-1 and TRBJ1-1): SAVISQKPSRDICQRGTSLTIQCQVDSQVTMMFWYRQQPGQSLTLIATANQGSEATYESGFVIDKFPISRPNLTFSTLTVSNMSPEDSSIYLCSVHRGNTEAFFGQGTRLTVV.

CDR3 bases: TGTGCCAGCAGCCCCCAGGAGCCCGGGTGGAGAAATGGCTACACCTTC. As protein: CASSPQEPGWRNGYTF. The chain carries TRBV3-1 and TRBJ1-2; D gene unclear. Per germline, CDR1 LGHDT and CDR2 YNNKEL (reference sequence). There are 16 residues in the CDR3. Trimming pared 4 bases from V and 6 bases from J, leaving 21 bases between. The full variable domain, rest sourced from reference TRBV3-1 and TRBJ1-2, is DTAVSQTPKYLVTQMGNDKSIKCEQNLGHDTMYWYKQDSKKFLKIMFSYNNKELIINETVPNRFSPKSPDKAHLNLHINSLELGDSAVYFCASSPQEPGWRNGYTFGSGTRLTVV.

This chain links TRBV4-3 with TRBJ2-2, with D possibly matching TRBD2 (5 bases). Deletions cut 2 bases from V and 5 bases from J, with 15 bases between. The CDR3 totals 16 residues. Germline V lookup: CDR1 LGHNA, CDR2 YSLEER. The CDR3 here is CASSQTPGSVTGELFF. The CDR3 DNA follows: TGCGCCAGCAGCCAAACCCCGGGGTCGGTGACCGGGGAGCTGTTTTTT.

This chain connects TRBV9 to TRBJ2-6; a weak D match, TRBD2 (6 bases). This CDR3 comprises 18 residues. With 5 bases removed from V and 0 bases from J, the gap between germline ends came to 18 bases. CDR1 is SGDLS and CDR2 is YYNGEE in the germline V gene. The CDR3 DNA follows: TGTGCCAGCAGTAGGCCTCGGGGGACCCGCTCTGGGGCCAACGTCCTGACTTTC. Translating it yields CASSRPRGTRSGANVLTF.

This clonotype was observed a single time. As DNA, the CDR3 is TGCAGCGCCGGAAGGACAGGGATGAACACTGAAGCTTTCTTT. Its protein is CSAGRTGMNTEAFF. The chain couples TRBV29-1 to TRBJ1-1; 8 bases line up with TRBD1. The CDR3 sequence is 14 residues long. V trimming: 7 bases; J trimming: 0 bases; junction bases outside the gene matches: 7. CDR1 and CDR2 from the germline V gene are SQVTM and ANQGSEA.

V usage is TRBV19 and J usage is TRBJ1-1; unclear D gene. The CDR3 is made up of 13 amino acids. Trimming took 3 bases from V and 0 from J, leaving 5 bases between them. CDR1 and CDR2 from the germline V gene are LNHDA and SQIVND (reference sequence). CDR3 sequence: CASSISVNTEAFF. CDR3 coding DNA: TGTGCCAGTAGTATCAGCGTGAACACTGAAGCTTTCTTT.

This clonotype has only one observation. The CDR3 reads CASCCTASKAYEQYF. The CDR3 coding sequence is TGTGCCAGCTGCTGCACGGCTAGTAAAGCCTACGAGCAGTACTTC. This chain connects TRBV2 to TRBJ2-7; D is uncertain. V was trimmed by 8 bases and J by 2 bases, leaving 19 bases between them. The CDR3 covers 15 residues. CDR1 and CDR2 (germline): SNHLY, FYNNEI.

V usage is TRBV5-6 and J usage is TRBJ1-5; tentative D call: TRBD1 (5 bases). Germline V gene lookup returns CDR1 SGHDT and CDR2 YYEEEE. The CDR3 loop spans 13 amino acids. V was clipped by 2 bases and J by 10 bases, with 13 bases between them. The CDR3 sequence: CASSLTPQGPQHF. CDR3 DNA sequence: TGTGCCAGCAGCTTAACGCCCCAGGGACCCCAGCATTTT.

This clonotype was seen a single time. V is TRBV27 and J is TRBJ1-6; a weak D match, TRBD1 (6 bases). The CDR3 runs 13 residues. The V and J ends lost 7 bases and 7 bases respectively, with 11 bases between them. Per the germline V gene, CDR1 is MNHEY and CDR2 is SMNVEV (reference sequence). CDR3 residues: CASTGQLNSPLHF. CDR3 DNA sequence: TGTGCCAGCACCGGACAGTTAAATTCACCCCTCCACTTT.

This chain links TRBV9 with TRBJ1-2; D is ambiguous. There are 16 residues in the CDR3. Germline V gene lookup returns CDR1 SGDLS and CDR2 YYNGEE. V was cut by 3 bases and J by 2 bases, with 17 bases left in between. CDR3 residues: CASSAGRGFSNYGYTF. Here the CDR3 DNA reads TGTGCCAGCAGCGCCGGTCGGGGTTTCTCGAACTATGGCTACACCTTC.

V is TRBV7-8 and J is TRBJ2-1, with TRBD2 as a possible D gene (6 bases). The germline V and J ends were trimmed by 1 base and 7 bases, with 11 bases remaining between them. CDR1 is SGHVS and CDR2 is FQNEAQ in the germline V gene. This CDR3 has 14 residues. CDR3 sequence (DNA): TGTGCCAGCAGCTTAGAGGAGGGGCGGAATGAGCAGTTCTTC. This gives the protein CASSLEEGRNEQFF.

The CDR3 is CASSLAAGPSTDTQYF. The CDR3 coding sequence is TGTGCCAGCAGCTTAGCAGCGGGGCCTAGCACAGATACGCAGTATTTT. The chain carries TRBV7-6 and TRBJ2-3, with 7 bases lining up with TRBD2. Germline trimming cut 0 bases from V and 0 bases from J; bases unmatched to any gene: 3. There are 16 residues in the CDR3. The germline gives CDR1 SGHVS, CDR2 FNYEAQ.

This rearrangement joins TRBV29-1 to TRBJ2-1; TRBD2 matches at 7 bases. CDR3 length: 14 amino acids. V shed 1 base and J 6 bases; nucleotides not matched to a gene: 6. Germline V gene sequence: CDR1 SQVTM, CDR2 ANQGSEA. The CDR3 nucleotides read TGCAGCGTTGAAGTGGCGGGGGTTAGCAATGAGCAGTTCTTC. It yields the protein CSVEVAGVSNEQFF.

The chain combines TRBV30 with TRBJ1-2; D is ambiguous. The V end was cut by 4 bases, the J end by 2 bases, with 11 bases between. This CDR3 contains 13 residues. Germline CDR1 is GTSNPN and CDR2 is SVGIG (reference sequence). CDR3 sequence reads: CAWMLGRNYGYTF. The CDR3 nucleotides are TGTGCCTGGATGCTAGGACGGAACTATGGCTACACCTTC.

The chain employs TRBV7-9 and TRBJ1-2; 8 bases map to TRBD1. V was pared by 4 bases and J by 6 bases, with 10 bases of the junction left unmatched. The CDR3 is made up of 15 amino acids. CDR1 SEHNR and CDR2 FQNEAQ come from the germline V gene (reference sequence). The CDR3 region has the DNA TGTGCCAGCAGCTCATTTACCACAGGGGGTAATGGCTACACCTTC. Protein sequence: CASSSFTTGGNGYTF.

This clonotype is a singleton in its sample. The rearrangement links TRBV28 to TRBJ2-1; perhaps D is TRBD1 or TRBD2 (5 bases each). Germline CDR1 reads MDHEN; CDR2 reads SYDVKM. V dropped 4 bases and J dropped 7 bases, with 17 bases sitting between them. There are 15 residues in the CDR3. DNA for the CDR3: TGTGCCAGCAGTTCTGAGCCGGGACGAGGAAATGAGCAGTTCTTC. This gives the protein CASSSEPGRGNEQFF. Together with reference TRBV28 and TRBJ2-1, the CDR3 gives the full variable domain: DVKVTQSSRYLVKRTGEKVFLECVQDMDHENMFWYRQDPGLGLRLIYFSYDVKMKEKGDIPEGYSVSREKKERFSLILESASTNQTSMYLCASSSEPGRGNEQFFGPGTRLTVL.